One and the same sample provided the 32 T cell receptor beta chains below, sequenced in a study of blood T cell repertoires in COVID-19. Measured with immunoSEQ multiplex PCR; TCRdb has only the in-frame clones, and not every one. The sample records a few hundred thousand clones, around 85% being singletons. The source material was PBMCs or T cells enriched from blood (not recorded which). Every receptor here comes from a woman aged 25 to 39 who had recovered from COVID-19.

The chain has TRBV5-4 and TRBJ1-1; possible D gene TRBD1, 6 bases. The V gene lost 3 bases and the J gene lost 7 bases, with 19 bases spanning the gap. Germline CDR1 SGHNT, CDR2 YYREEE (reference sequence). CDR3 size: 15 residues. CDR3 residues: CASSSGAAVLGEAFF. In DNA, the CDR3 is TGTGCCAGCAGCTCAGGGGCCGCAGTCTTGGGTGAAGCTTTCTTT.

The rearrangement joins TRBV7-9 to TRBJ1-5; the match to TRBD1 covers 7 bases. The V gene's germline CDR1 is SEHNR and CDR2 FQNEAQ (reference sequence). The V segment lost 2 bases and the J segment 3 bases; nucleotides outside the gene matches: 4. This CDR3 region has 15 residues. The CDR3 spells CASSLKGAPNQPQHF. CDR3 in DNA: TGTGCCAGCAGCTTAAAGGGGGCCCCCAATCAGCCCCAGCATTTT.

CDR3 amino acids: CASSLAGSSYGYTF. CDR3 bases: TGTGCCAGCAGTCTCGCAGGGTCATCCTATGGCTACACCTTC. The genes are TRBV27 and TRBJ1-2; D is perhaps TRBD1 (5 bases). V dropped 5 bases and J dropped 4 bases, with 14 bases sitting between them. The germline CDR1 and CDR2 sequences are MNHEY and SMNVEV (reference sequence). The CDR3 extends over 14 amino acids.

The chain carries TRBV5-1 and TRBJ2-7, with TRBD2 matching 14 bases. J lost 2 bases, V lost 0 bases, and 4 bases had no gene match. Germline CDR1 reads SGHRS; CDR2 reads YFSETQ. There are 17 residues in the CDR3. For the CDR3, the DNA is TGCGCCAGCAGCTTGGCCGCGACTAGCGGGGGGGCCTACGAGCAGTACTTC. It codes for CASSLAATSGGAYEQYF.

The chain recombines TRBV10-1 with TRBJ2-2; 7 bases match TRBD2. In germline, CDR1 is WNHNN, CDR2 SYGVQD (reference sequence). The CDR3 totals 14 residues. CDR3: CASKAGWNTGELFF. The CDR3 DNA reads as TGCGCTAGTAAAGCGGGATGGAACACCGGGGAGCTGTTTTTT.

V usage is TRBV25-1 and J usage is TRBJ2-7; 7 nucleotides align to TRBD1. This CDR3 comprises 16 residues. V was clipped by 1 base and J by 4 bases; unmatched bases: 10. Germline CDR1 is MGHDK and CDR2 is SYGVNS. In nucleotides, the CDR3 is TGTGCCAGCAGTGAATCGCGAGGGGGCAACCTATACGAGCAGTACTTC. It specifies CASSESRGGNLYEQYF.

This chain uses TRBV7-4 with TRBJ1-5; 9 nucleotides agree with TRBD1. Trimming cost V 5 bases and J 6 bases; bases outside gene matches: 8. This CDR3 contains 15 residues. Germline V lookup: CDR1 SGHVT, CDR2 SQSDAQ. CDR3: CASSPGQGRRQPQHF. The CDR3 DNA is TGTGCCAGCAGCCCAGGACAGGGGAGGCGTCAGCCCCAGCATTTT.

The rearrangement joins TRBV29-1 to TRBJ2-3; D gene ambiguous. With 5 bases removed from V and 5 bases from J, the gap between germline ends came to 20 bases. The CDR3 contains 15 residues. The germline V gene encodes CDR1 SQVTM and CDR2 ANQGSEA. CDR3 sequence (DNA): TGCAGCGTTTCCGCACCAGGTTTCCTAAAAGATACGCAGTATTTT. It translates to CSVSAPGFLKDTQYF.

The V gene is TRBV19, the J gene TRBJ1-5; 8 bases fit TRBD1. CDR1 LNHDA and CDR2 SQIVND come from the germline V gene (reference sequence). There are 14 residues in the CDR3. V lost 4 bases to trimming and J lost 7 bases; unmatched junction nucleotides: 6. The CDR3: CASSTGQGGQPQHF. The CDR3 nucleotides are TGTGCCAGTAGTACAGGACAGGGTGGCCAGCCCCAGCATTTT.

The gene calls are TRBV5-6 and TRBJ2-5; TRBD2 might be the D (5 bases). The CDR3 contains 12 residues. V lost 4 bases and J lost 13, with 17 bases in between. Per the germline V gene, CDR1 is SGHDT and CDR2 is YYEEEE. The CDR3 sequence is CASSPSTGFSYF. CDR3 in DNA: TGTGCCAGCAGCCCCTCGACGGGGTTCTCGTACTTC.

The V gene is TRBV6-1, the J gene TRBJ2-1; TRBD1 matches 10 bases. The CDR3 length is 15 residues. Per the germline V gene, CDR1 is MNHNS and CDR2 is SASEGT. Trimming cost V 3 bases and J 3 bases; bases outside gene matches: 2. CDR3 loop: CASSDRTGGYNEQFF. The CDR3 coding sequence is TGTGCCAGCAGTGACCGGACAGGGGGCTACAATGAGCAGTTCTTC.

This chain uses TRBV7-9 with TRBJ1-1; TRBD1 might be the D (5 bases). The length of the CDR3 is 16 residues. Germline lookup yields CDR1 SEHNR and CDR2 FQNEAQ (reference sequence). V shed 5 bases and J shed 1 base, with 17 bases lying between them. The CDR3 reads CASSRTGGARNTEAFF. Here the CDR3 DNA reads TGTGCCAGCAGCCGAACCGGTGGGGCGCGGAACACTGAAGCTTTCTTT.

The V call is TRBV5-1, the J call TRBJ1-1; 7 bases map to TRBD1. There are 13 residues in the CDR3. Trimming removed 4 bases from V and 3 bases from J; junction bases left unmatched: 3. Looked up from germline, CDR1 is SGHRS and CDR2 is YFSETQ. CDR3 protein: CASSLGQDTEAFF. CDR3 nucleotides: TGCGCCAGCAGCCTTGGACAGGACACTGAAGCTTTCTTT.

The gene calls are TRBV5-4 and TRBJ1-2; TRBD1 is a possible D gene (6 bases). V lost 4 bases to trimming and J lost 3 bases, with 10 bases between them. The CDR3 has 13 residues. Germline V gene sequence: CDR1 SGHNT, CDR2 YYREEE (reference sequence). Here the CDR3 reads CASSTRTDYGYTF. For the CDR3, the DNA is TGTGCCAGCAGCACCCGGACAGACTATGGCTACACCTTC.

The CDR3 loop reads CASSGTRAAGEQFF. The CDR3 nucleotides read TGTGCCAGCAGCGGGACTAGGGCCGCCGGTGAGCAGTTCTTC. The V and J genes are TRBV6-4 and TRBJ2-1, with 8 bases lining up with TRBD2. The V segment lost 6 bases and the J segment 9 bases; nucleotides outside the gene matches: 10. Germline CDR1 MRHNA, CDR2 SNTAGT. CDR3 length: 14 amino acids.

The genes are TRBV18 and TRBJ2-7; a weak D match, TRBD2 (5 bases). Germline CDR1 KGHSH, CDR2 LQKENI. CDR3 length equals 15 residues. The V and J ends lost 4 bases and 4 bases respectively, with 17 bases between them. CDR3 residues: CASSLRQVSGYEQYF. The CDR3 DNA follows: TGTGCCAGCTCACTAAGGCAGGTTTCGGGGTACGAGCAGTACTTC.

The chain joins TRBV28 to TRBJ1-3, with 7 bases identical to TRBD1. J was trimmed by 3 bases and V by 2 bases; bases with no gene match: 1. The CDR3 covers 14 residues. The germline V gene encodes CDR1 MDHEN and CDR2 SYDVKM. The CDR3 DNA follows: TGTGCCAGCAGTTTAGGGACAGATGGAAACACCATATATTTT. It specifies CASSLGTDGNTIYF.

V is TRBV7-2 and J is TRBJ2-5, with 7 bases fitting TRBD1. Germline loops: CDR1 SGHTA, CDR2 FQGNSA. This CDR3 is built from 13 residues. Trimming removed 4 bases from V and 7 bases from J; junction bases left unmatched: 6. CDR3 sequence: CASSSGGEVTQYF. CDR3 nucleotide sequence: TGTGCCAGCAGCTCAGGGGGAGAGGTGACCCAGTACTTC.

The chain combines TRBV30 with TRBJ1-6, with D possibly matching TRBD1 (5 bases). CDR1 and CDR2 from the germline V gene are GTSNPN and SVGIG (reference sequence). The CDR3 totals 14 residues. V was cut by 5 bases and J by 5 bases, with 13 bases left in between. CDR3 protein: CAWAIGTNNSPLHF. The CDR3 DNA follows: TGTGCCTGGGCAATCGGGACTAATAATTCACCCCTCCACTTT.

The chain links TRBV3-1 (or the pseudogene TRBV3-2) to TRBJ2-5, with D tentatively TRBD2 (5 bases). Trimming removed 3 bases at V and 2 bases at J, with 16 bases between. Germline CDR1 and CDR2: LGHDT and YNNKEL (reference sequence). CDR3 length: 16 residues. The CDR3 is CASSQFSLRGQETQYF. The CDR3 DNA reads TGTGCCAGCAGCCAGTTTTCGCTTCGAGGGCAAGAGACCCAGTACTTC.

The CDR3 spells CASSPAWTRERDYGYTF. CDR3 DNA: TGTGCCAGCAGCCCAGCATGGACACGGGAGAGAGACTATGGCTACACCTTC. The rearrangement links TRBV7-9 to TRBJ1-2, with TRBD1 as a possible D gene (5 bases). Germline CDR1 is SEHNR and CDR2 is FQNEAQ (reference sequence). The CDR3 has 17 residues. With 5 bases removed from V and 3 bases from J, the gap between germline ends came to 22 bases.

The rearrangement uses TRBV28 and TRBJ1-1, with D unclear. The CDR3 totals 14 residues. The germline V gene encodes CDR1 MDHEN and CDR2 SYDVKM. Trimming cost V 6 bases and J 1 base, with 12 bases left between them. The CDR3 DNA follows: TGTGCCAGCAGGCCTCGGTTAAGGAACACTGAAGCTTTCTTT. It yields the protein CASRPRLRNTEAFF.

This clone has a handful of counts. The J gene is TRBJ2-7, the V gene TRBV6-5; 8 bases map to TRBD1. Germline loops: CDR1 MNHEY, CDR2 SVGAGI. The CDR3 sequence is 14 residues long. V shed 6 bases and J 4 bases; nucleotides not matched to a gene: 8. CDR3 nucleotides: TGTGCCAGCAGGGCAGACAGGGGCAGGTACGAGCAGTACTTC. This codes for CASRADRGRYEQYF.

In DNA, the CDR3 is TGTGCCAGCAGTTTAGACGGGTCCTATGGCTACACCTTC. It codes for CASSLDGSYGYTF. The chain carries TRBV12-3 or TRBV12-4 and TRBJ1-2; D is unresolved. Trimming took off 1 base at V and 4 bases at J, with 7 bases between the two ends. The CDR3 runs to 13 residues.

The chain employs TRBV19 and TRBJ1-3; tentatively, D is TRBD1 (6 bases). The V end was cut by 6 bases, the J end by 0 bases, with 12 bases between. CDR3 size: 15 residues. Germline V lookup: CDR1 LNHDA, CDR2 SQIVND (reference sequence). This CDR3 reads CASSRDNLSGNTIYF. The CDR3 DNA reads as TGTGCCAGTAGCCGGGACAACCTCTCTGGAAACACCATATATTTT.

The rearrangement links TRBV7-2 to TRBJ2-3; no clear D. This CDR3 is 13 amino acids long. The germline gives CDR1 SGHTA, CDR2 FQGNSA. V was shortened by 3 bases and J by 4 bases, with 8 bases between the two germline ends. CDR3 sequence (DNA): TGTGCCAGCAGCTTTAGTAGAGCAGATACGCAGTATTTT. It codes for CASSFSRADTQYF.

This sequence joins TRBV9 and TRBJ1-3; 7 bases align to TRBD1. Trimming cost V 3 bases and J 0 bases; bases outside gene matches: 3. CDR3 length equals 15 residues. From germline, CDR1 is SGDLS and CDR2 YYNGEE. The CDR3 spells CASSGQGGSGNTIYF. Written as DNA, the CDR3 is TGTGCCAGCAGCGGACAGGGAGGCTCTGGAAACACCATATATTTT.

The chain joins TRBV6-5 to TRBJ2-3, with D possibly TRBD2 on 5 matching bases. The germline gives CDR1 MNHEY, CDR2 SVGAGI. The V end was cut by 6 bases, the J end by 0 bases, with 13 bases between. The CDR3 has 15 amino acids. The CDR3 region has the DNA TGTGCCAGCAGGAGGGAGTTCTCTAGCACAGATACGCAGTATTTT. Amino acid sequence: CASRREFSSTDTQYF.

V is TRBV11-3 and J is TRBJ2-5; the match to TRBD2 covers 8 bases. Unmatched junction bases numbered 5, after V lost 3 bases and J lost 2 bases. CDR3 length equals 15 residues. Germline V CDR1 and CDR2: SGHNT, YENEEA. The CDR3 loop reads CASSFGRGVQETQYF. DNA for the CDR3: TGTGCCAGCAGCTTCGGGAGGGGAGTTCAAGAGACCCAGTACTTC.

This rearrangement joins TRBV9 to TRBJ2-2; TRBD2 aligns across 7 bases. Germline CDR1 SGDLS, CDR2 YYNGEE. J gave up 5 bases and V 0 bases, and 7 bases lay outside the gene matches. This CDR3 comprises 16 residues. The CDR3 sequence: CASSVVSGRHTGELFF. The CDR3 bases are TGTGCCAGCAGCGTAGTCTCCGGGAGGCATACCGGGGAGCTGTTTTTT.

The CDR3 here is CASRRQRGRSYEQYF. The CDR3 nucleotides read TGTGCCAGCAGAAGACAGCGGGGGCGCTCCTACGAGCAGTACTTC. V gene TRBV28 combines with J gene TRBJ2-7; TRBD2 agrees at 8 bases. This CDR3 is 15 amino acids long. With 6 bases clipped from V and 0 bases from J, the junction kept 7 bases outside the gene matches. Germline CDR1 MDHEN, CDR2 SYDVKM.

The CDR3 loop reads CASSFGRAYNEQFF. The CDR3 DNA reads as TGTGCCAGCAGTTTCGGCAGGGCTTACAATGAGCAGTTCTTC. The chain combines TRBV28 with TRBJ2-1; weak D call: TRBD1 (5 bases). CDR3 length equals 14 residues. Germline V gene sequence: CDR1 MDHEN, CDR2 SYDVKM. V lost 3 bases and J 4 bases, leaving 10 bases between the germline ends. The whole variable domain, filled in from reference TRBV28 and TRBJ2-1, reads DVKVTQSSRYLVKRTGEKVFLECVQDMDHENMFWYRQDPGLGLRLIYFSYDVKMKEKGDIPEGYSVSREKKERFSLILESASTNQTSMYLCASSFGRAYNEQFFGPGTRLTVL.